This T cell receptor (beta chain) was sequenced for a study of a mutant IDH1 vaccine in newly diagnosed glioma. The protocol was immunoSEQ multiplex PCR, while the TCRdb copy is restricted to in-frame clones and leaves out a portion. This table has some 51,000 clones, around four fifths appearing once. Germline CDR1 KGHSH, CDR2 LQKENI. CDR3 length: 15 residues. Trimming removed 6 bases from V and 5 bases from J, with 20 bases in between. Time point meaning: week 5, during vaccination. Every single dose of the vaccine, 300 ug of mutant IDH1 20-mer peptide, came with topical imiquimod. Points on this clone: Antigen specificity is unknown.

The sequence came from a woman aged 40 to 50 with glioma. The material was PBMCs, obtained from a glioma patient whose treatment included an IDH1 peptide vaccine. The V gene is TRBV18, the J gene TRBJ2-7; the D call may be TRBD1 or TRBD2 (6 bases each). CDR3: CASSLSRGELDEQYF. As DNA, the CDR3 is TGTGCCAGCTCCCTCTCGAGGGGGGAACTGGACGAGCAGTACTTC. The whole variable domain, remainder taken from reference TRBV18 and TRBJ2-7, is NAGVMQNPRHLVRRRGQEARLRCSPMKGHSHVYWYRQLPEEGLKFMVYLQKENIIDESGMPKERFSAEFPKEGPSILRIQQVVRGDSAAYFCASSLSRGELDEQYFGPGTRLTVT.